The clone carrying this T cell receptor (beta chain) appeared a single time. Germline assignment: CDR1 SGDLS and CDR2 YYNGEE. This CDR3 is 15 amino acids long. Trimming removed 4 bases from V and 4 bases from J, with 17 bases in between. Patients of the Seattle cohort, enrolled during active infection, were followed longitudinally. Here immunoSEQ multiplex PCR was the method, and the copy in TCRdb shows in-frame clones only, minus some. The table lists under 250,000 clones, roughly 83% of them singletons. The sample originates from a study of blood T cell repertoires in COVID-19. Study details: T cells, B-cell-depleted T cells, or PBMCs supplied cDNA or gDNA.

The TCR originated in a woman between 40 and 50 years old with COVID-19, enrolled during active disease. The sequenced sample consisted of peripheral blood. This chain uses TRBV9 with TRBJ1-1; D is uncertain. The CDR3 here is CASSPIIRAGTEAFF. The CDR3 nucleotides are TGTGCCAGCAGCCCCATCATCCGAGCGGGCACTGAAGCTTTCTTT.